The entry below gives a single T cell receptor (beta chain) sequence along with its context. Its antigen remains unidentified. V shed 2 bases and J shed 6 bases, with 10 bases lying between them. The length of the CDR3 is 13 residues. Germline lookup yields CDR1 WNHNN and CDR2 SYGVQD (reference sequence). The data stem from a study of liver allograft versus peripheral blood T cells. Study-wide background: Transplanted livers and recipients' peripheral blood had their T cell receptor repertoires compared. General study results and limits: In liver allografts, T cell receptor repertoires reportedly differed from the repertoires found in peripheral blood.

TCRdb reprocessed the reads via MiXCR and lists one record per CDR3 protein. The table has under 3,500 distinct CDR3 sequences, 13% to 15% seen once. The rearrangement uses TRBV10-1 and TRBJ1-2, with D unclear. This receptor was identified in a human patient who had a liver transplant. The T cells may come from the graft donor. CDR3 sequence: CASSEATGDGYTF. CDR3 coding DNA: TGCGCCAGCAGTGAGGCAACGGGAGATGGCTACACCTTC.